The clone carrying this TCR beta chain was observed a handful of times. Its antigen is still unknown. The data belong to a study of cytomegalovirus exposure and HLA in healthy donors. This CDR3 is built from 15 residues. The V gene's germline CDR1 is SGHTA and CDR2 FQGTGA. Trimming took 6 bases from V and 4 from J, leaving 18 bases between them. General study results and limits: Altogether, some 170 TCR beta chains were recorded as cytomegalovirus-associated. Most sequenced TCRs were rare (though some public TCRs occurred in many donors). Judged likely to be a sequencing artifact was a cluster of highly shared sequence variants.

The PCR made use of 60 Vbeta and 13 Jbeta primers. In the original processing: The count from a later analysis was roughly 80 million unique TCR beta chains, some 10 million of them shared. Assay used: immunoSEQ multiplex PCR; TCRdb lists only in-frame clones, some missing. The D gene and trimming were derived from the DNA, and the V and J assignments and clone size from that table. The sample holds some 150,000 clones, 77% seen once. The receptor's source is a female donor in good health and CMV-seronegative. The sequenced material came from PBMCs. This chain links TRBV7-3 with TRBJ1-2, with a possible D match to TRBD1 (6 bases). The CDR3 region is CASSPSYGQLYGYTF. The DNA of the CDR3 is TGTGCCAGCAGTCCGTCGTATGGACAGCTCTATGGCTACACCTTC.